These 29 T cell receptor beta chains were sequenced from one sample in a study. TCRdb used MiXCR to reprocess the RT-PCR reads, holding one entry per CDR3 protein. The data contain hundreds of thousands of distinct CDR3 sequences, 14% of them singletons. Sequenced input: memory CD4+ T cells from blood. All receptors derive from a female donor in good health, serving as a healthy control.

The chain is built from TRBV5-1 and TRBJ2-1; possible D gene TRBD2, 5 bases. Per germline, CDR1 SGHRS and CDR2 YFSETQ. The CDR3 is 15 amino acids. Trimming removed 3 bases from V and 5 bases from J, with 15 bases in between. The CDR3 nucleotides read TGCGCCAGCAGCTCTGGGCCTAGCTGGGACAATGAGCAGTTCTTC. Translation: CASSSGPSWDNEQFF. Drawing the rest from reference TRBV5-1 and TRBJ2-1, the complete variable domain is KAGVTQTPRYLIKTRGQQVTLSCSPISGHRSVSWYQQTPGQGLQFLFEYFSETQRNKGNFPGRFSGRQFSNSRSEMNVSTLELGDSALYLCASSSGPSWDNEQFFGPGTRLTVL.

J is TRBJ1-1 and V is TRBV4-3, with D tentatively TRBD1 (5 bases). The CDR3 length is 12 residues. Germline V gene sequence: CDR1 LGHNA, CDR2 YSLEER. V was clipped by 0 bases and J by 11 bases, with 10 bases between them. CDR3 DNA: TGCGCCAGCAGCCAAGAAGGGGCGAACGCTTTCTTT. Translated: CASSQEGANAFF.

In its sample, this clonotype was seen a few times. The J gene is TRBJ2-7, the V gene TRBV11-2; 11 nucleotides match TRBD2. This CDR3 region has 15 residues. The J segment lost 4 bases and the V segment lost 3 bases, leaving 5 bases of the junction unmatched. Germline V lookup: CDR1 SGHAT, CDR2 FQNNGV. In DNA, the CDR3 is TGTGCCAGCAGCTTGAAGGGACTAGCGGCGTACGAGCAGTACTTC. Its protein product is CASSLKGLAAYEQYF. The full variable domain, rest sourced from reference TRBV11-2 and TRBJ2-7, is EAGVAQSPRYKIIEKRQSVAFWCNPISGHATLYWYQQILGQGPKLLIQFQNNGVVDDSQLPKDRFSAERLKGVDSTLKIQPAKLEDSAVYLCASSLKGLAAYEQYFGPGTRLTVT.

Notes on this clonotype: The CDR3 carries no conserved terminal phenylalanine or tryptophan, so it likely arises from a read error. The V call is TRBV7-9, the J call TRBJ2-5, with a tentative D call TRBD2 (5 bases). CDR3 size: 15 residues. With 4 bases removed from V and 4 bases from J, the gap between germline ends came to 16 bases. Germline V gives CDR1 SEHNR, CDR2 FQNEAQ (reference sequence). The CDR3 sequence: CASSSGSFSGETQYY. CDR3 in DNA: TGTGCCAGCAGCTCGGGGTCATTCTCTGGAGAGACCCAGTACTAC.

This clonotype showed up just a few times. This CDR3 is CASSPAVGQGAGIAKNIQYF. CDR3 DNA: TGTGCCAGCAGTCCCGCGGTGGGACAGGGGGCGGGAATAGCCAAAAACATTCAGTACTTC. This sequence joins TRBV6-4 and TRBJ2-4; 12 bases align to TRBD1. The length of the CDR3 is 20 residues. J was trimmed by 0 bases and V by 5 bases; bases with no gene match: 14. Germline V gives CDR1 MRHNA, CDR2 SNTAGT.

This clonotype was counted a few times. V usage is TRBV11-2 and J usage is TRBJ2-2, with TRBD1 matching over 8 bases. Germline V CDR1 and CDR2: SGHAT, FQNNGV. The CDR3 extends over 18 amino acids. Losses at the gene ends were 8 bases for V and 5 bases for J; bases not matched to a gene: 19. The CDR3 here is CASSLNWDAQGATGELFF. CDR3 nucleotides: TGTGCCAGCTCCCTAAATTGGGACGCGCAGGGGGCGACCGGGGAGCTGTTTTTT. The whole variable domain, remainder taken from reference TRBV11-2 and TRBJ2-2, is EAGVAQSPRYKIIEKRQSVAFWCNPISGHATLYWYQQILGQGPKLLIQFQNNGVVDDSQLPKDRFSAERLKGVDSTLKIQPAKLEDSAVYLCASSLNWDAQGATGELFFGEGSRLTVL.

This clonotype was detected a few times. The V call is TRBV9, the J call TRBJ2-5; D unresolved. In germline, CDR1 is SGDLS, CDR2 YYNGEE. Deletions cut 3 bases from V and 4 bases from J, with 16 bases between. This CDR3 spans 15 amino acids. For the CDR3, the DNA is TGTGCCAGCAGCGCCCGTAGTTCCGGAAGAGAGACCCAGTACTTC. It is translated as CASSARSSGRETQYF.

The table lists this clonotype with a few counts. This chain connects TRBV6-2 or TRBV6-3 to TRBJ1-5; D gene unclear. CDR1 is MNHEY and CDR2 is SVGEGT in the germline V gene. Trimming shortened V by 0 bases and J by 0 bases, and 15 bases separated the two germline ends. This CDR3 is built from 18 residues. The CDR3 sequence: CASSYSMGFGISNQPQHF. CDR3 nucleotides: TGTGCCAGCAGTTACTCGATGGGTTTCGGGATTAGCAATCAGCCCCAGCATTTT.

The V gene is TRBV5-6, the J gene TRBJ1-6, with 7 bases aligning to TRBD1. Germline CDR1 and CDR2: SGHDT and YYEEEE. The J segment lost 9 bases and the V segment lost 7 bases, leaving 10 bases of the junction unmatched. CDR3 size: 14 residues. CDR3 nucleotide sequence: TGTGCCAGCGGGTCGGGGACAGTCAGTTCACCCCTCCACTTT. Translation: CASGSGTVSSPLHF.

V and J are TRBV18 and TRBJ2-1; unclear D gene. The CDR3 covers 13 residues. V shed 3 bases and J shed 7 bases, with 10 bases lying between them. CDR1 is KGHSH, CDR2 LQKENI, per germline. This chain's CDR3 is CASSPSSQNEQFF. In DNA, the CDR3 is TGTGCCAGCTCACCCTCATCCCAGAATGAGCAGTTCTTC.

There are many counts of this clonotype. The chain has TRBV4-3 and TRBJ1-2; weak D call: TRBD1 (6 bases). This CDR3 is 15 amino acids long. V lost 1 base to trimming and J lost 3 bases, with 12 bases between them. Germline CDR1 is LGHNA and CDR2 is YSLEER. The CDR3 protein is CASSQASGEDYGYTF. DNA of the CDR3: TGCGCCAGCAGCCAAGCATCAGGGGAGGACTATGGCTACACCTTC.

There are many counts of this clonotype. This rearrangement joins TRBV4-3 to TRBJ2-3; D assignment may be TRBD1 or TRBD2 (5 bases each). Trimming took off 5 bases at V and 1 base at J, with 13 bases between the two ends. The CDR3 is 15 amino acids. CDR1 is LGHNA, CDR2 YSLEER, per germline. For the CDR3, the DNA is TGCGCCAGCAGCGAGGGGATGCCCGGCACAGATACGCAGTATTTT. The encoded protein is CASSEGMPGTDTQYF.

This clonotype was observed a single time. The rearrangement joins TRBV7-9 to TRBJ1-1; D call uncertain. Germline lookup yields CDR1 SEHNR and CDR2 FQNEAQ (reference sequence). CDR3 length: 14 residues. V gave up 4 bases and J gave up 5 bases, with 14 bases separating them. CDR3 region: CASSSERYITEAFF. CDR3 DNA: TGTGCCAGCAGCTCGGAACGATACATTACTGAAGCTTTCTTT.

This chain joins TRBV5-1 and TRBJ2-7, with D possibly TRBD2 on 5 matching bases. The CDR3 totals 16 residues. Per germline, CDR1 SGHRS and CDR2 YFSETQ. The CDR3 loop is CVSSPLHPGNEADQYF. CDR3 nucleotide sequence: TGCGTTAGCAGCCCATTACATCCCGGGAACGAAGCGGATCAGTACTTC.

This clonotype was seen repeatedly, ten times or more. The genes are TRBV4-3 and TRBJ2-3; D may match TRBD1 or TRBD2 (5 bases each). CDR3 length: 15 residues. V was cut by 2 bases and J by 6 bases, with 15 bases left in between. Germline lookup yields CDR1 LGHNA and CDR2 YSLEER. This CDR3 reads CASSQSGRSFDTQYF. As DNA, the CDR3 is TGCGCCAGCAGCCAATCGGGACGCTCCTTCGATACGCAGTATTTT.

The chain employs TRBV15 and TRBJ1-3, with D tentatively TRBD1 (6 bases). V dropped 3 bases and J dropped 4 bases, with 7 bases sitting between them. The CDR3 has 13 amino acids. Per germline, CDR1 LNHNV and CDR2 YYDKDF (reference sequence). DNA for the CDR3: TGTGCCACCAGCAGCGACAGGGGAAACACCATATATTTT. It codes for CATSSDRGNTIYF. The whole variable domain, remainder taken from reference TRBV15 and TRBJ1-3, is DAMVIQNPRYQVTQFGKPVTLSCSQTLNHNVMYWYQQKSSQAPKLLFHYYDKDFNNEADTPDNFQSRRPNTSFCFLDIRSPGLGDTAMYLCATSSDRGNTIYFGEGSWLTVV.

This clonotype came up many times. The chain uses TRBV10-3 and TRBJ2-2; the D gene is possibly TRBD2 (5 bases). CDR1 and CDR2 from the germline V gene are ENHRY and SYGVKD. V lost 4 bases and J lost 4, with 13 bases in between. The CDR3 extends over 15 amino acids. This CDR3 reads CAISAGSSPTGELFF. CDR3 in DNA: TGTGCCATCAGTGCGGGATCCTCACCCACCGGGGAGCTGTTTTTT.

There are a few counts of this clonotype. The chain links TRBV18 to TRBJ1-1, with 9 bases aligning to TRBD1. Trimming at V came to 3 bases and at J to 6 bases, leaving 2 bases not matched to a gene. CDR1 and CDR2 from the germline V gene are KGHSH and LQKENI. The length of the CDR3 is 13 residues. CDR3 sequence (DNA): TGTGCCAGCTCACCGGGACAGGGCCCTGAAGCTTTCTTT. It translates to CASSPGQGPEAFF.

This rearrangement joins TRBV6-2 or TRBV6-3 to TRBJ2-1, with 12 bases identical to TRBD2. With 2 bases clipped from V and 10 bases from J, the junction kept 6 bases outside the gene matches. Per germline, CDR1 MNHEY and CDR2 SVGEGT. The CDR3 covers 15 residues. The CDR3 sequence is CASSYASGGAGEQFF. CDR3 nucleotides: TGTGCCAGCAGTTACGCTAGCGGGGGGGCTGGGGAGCAGTTCTTC.

This clonotype was seen ten or more times. This chain connects TRBV5-1 to TRBJ2-1, with TRBD2 matching over 7 bases. The germline V gene encodes CDR1 SGHRS and CDR2 YFSETQ. J was trimmed by 5 bases and V by 4 bases; bases with no gene match: 3. This CDR3 contains 13 residues. The CDR3 coding sequence is TGCGCCAGCAGCCGGGGAGGGGACAATGAGCAGTTCTTC. It yields the protein CASSRGGDNEQFF.

This clonotype showed up just a few times. The V call is TRBV29-1, the J call TRBJ2-6; 11 nucleotides agree with TRBD2. The CDR3 extends over 17 amino acids. V trimming: 4 bases; J trimming: 1 base; junction bases outside the gene matches: 6. Germline CDR1 SQVTM, CDR2 ANQGSEA. CDR3 DNA sequence: TGCAGCGTTGCCCCACTAGCGGGGGATTCTGGGGCCAACGTCCTGACTTTC. It encodes CSVAPLAGDSGANVLTF.

Only a few counts were recorded for this clonotype. The chain has TRBV5-1 and TRBJ1-1; D is possibly TRBD1 (5 bases). The CDR3 loop spans 15 amino acids. Germline values: CDR1 SGHRS, CDR2 YFSETQ. Trimming shortened V by 4 bases and J by 1 base, and 14 bases separated the two germline ends. This chain's CDR3 is CASSTGLGANTEAFF. The CDR3, as DNA: TGCGCCAGCAGCACGGGCCTTGGGGCGAACACTGAAGCTTTCTTT.

CDR3 sequence (DNA): TGTGCCAGCGGTAAAGGGGAGACCCAGTACTTC. Translating gives CASGKGETQYF. The chain couples TRBV28 to TRBJ2-5; D uncertain. CDR3 length: 11 residues. CDR1 MDHEN and CDR2 SYDVKM come from the germline V gene. The V end lost 8 bases, the J end lost 5 bases, and 9 bases lay between the germline ends.

This chain joins TRBV10-3 and TRBJ1-1, with 9 bases matching TRBD1. Per germline, CDR1 ENHRY and CDR2 SYGVKD. The J segment lost 6 bases and the V segment lost 7 bases, leaving 9 bases of the junction unmatched. The CDR3 has 14 residues. In DNA form, the CDR3 reads TGTGCCATCACCCGGGGGGGACAGGGCGCTGAAGCTTTCTTT. This codes for CAITRGGQGAEAFF.

J is TRBJ1-1 and V is TRBV12-3 or TRBV12-4; 8 bases agree with TRBD1. Trimming cost V 6 bases and J 8 bases; bases outside gene matches: 11. The CDR3 totals 14 residues. In DNA, the CDR3 is TGTGCCAGCAGCCTAACATCAGGGGGCAACGAAGCTTTCTTT. This encodes CASSLTSGGNEAFF.

This clonotype was picked up a small number of times. The rearrangement links TRBV3-1 to TRBJ2-2; 10 nucleotides match TRBD1. The CDR3 spans 17 residues. V was clipped by 3 bases and J by 2 bases; unmatched bases: 6. Germline assignment: CDR1 LGHDT and CDR2 YNNKEL (reference sequence). The CDR3 DNA is TGTGCCAGCAGCCAGGCGGACAGGGGGTACAACACCGGGGAGCTGTTTTTT. It translates to CASSQADRGYNTGELFF.

J is TRBJ1-5 and V is TRBV12-3 or TRBV12-4; D unresolved. The CDR3 has 14 residues. Trimming cost V 2 bases and J 5 bases, with 10 bases left between them. CDR3 sequence (DNA): TGTGCCAGCAGTTTAAACGGCCTTGATCAGCCCCAGCATTTT. Protein sequence: CASSLNGLDQPQHF.

This clonotype was seen a handful of times. The chain has TRBV6-2 or TRBV6-3 and TRBJ2-7; the D gene is possibly TRBD2 (6 bases). Germline V gene lookup returns CDR1 MNHEY and CDR2 SVGEGT. The CDR3 has 16 amino acids. Trimming removed 0 bases at V and 1 base at J, with 13 bases between. The CDR3 sequence is CASSYSFREPSYEQYF. Written as DNA, the CDR3 is TGTGCCAGCAGTTACTCGTTCCGGGAGCCTTCCTACGAGCAGTACTTC.

This clonotype was seen more than once but under ten times. J is TRBJ2-1 and V is TRBV3-1; possible D gene TRBD1, 6 bases. The V gene lost 2 bases and the J gene lost 5 bases, with 19 bases spanning the gap. Germline CDR1 is LGHDT and CDR2 is YNNKEL (reference sequence). This CDR3 spans 17 amino acids. The CDR3 is CASSQSDRGYGHNEQFF. In nucleotides, the CDR3 is TGTGCCAGCAGCCAATCAGATAGGGGGTATGGGCACAATGAGCAGTTCTTC.